Included here is one T cell receptor beta chain sequence, with context. Its matching antigen is unknown. Primers included in the PCR were 60 Vbeta and 13 Jbeta primers. Assay used: immunoSEQ multiplex PCR; TCRdb lists only in-frame clones, some missing. The profile covers roughly 100,000 clones, with about three quarters appearing a single time and roughly 0.76% taken by the ten largest. Trimming took 4 bases from V and 2 from J, leaving 9 bases between them. The CDR3 length is 13 residues. Germline CDR1 and CDR2: SGHRS and YFSETQ. These data belong to a study of cytomegalovirus exposure and HLA in healthy donors. Study-level findings and limits: The study listed roughly 160 cytomegalovirus-associated TCR beta chains.

Sample: PBMCs. V gene TRBV5-1 combines with J gene TRBJ2-5, with a weak D call TRBD1 (6 bases). This TCR derives from a boy between 5 and 17 years old in good health and CMV-seronegative. The CDR3 spells CASSPGDQETQYF. The CDR3 DNA reads TGCGCCAGCAGCCCAGGGGATCAAGAGACCCAGTACTTC.